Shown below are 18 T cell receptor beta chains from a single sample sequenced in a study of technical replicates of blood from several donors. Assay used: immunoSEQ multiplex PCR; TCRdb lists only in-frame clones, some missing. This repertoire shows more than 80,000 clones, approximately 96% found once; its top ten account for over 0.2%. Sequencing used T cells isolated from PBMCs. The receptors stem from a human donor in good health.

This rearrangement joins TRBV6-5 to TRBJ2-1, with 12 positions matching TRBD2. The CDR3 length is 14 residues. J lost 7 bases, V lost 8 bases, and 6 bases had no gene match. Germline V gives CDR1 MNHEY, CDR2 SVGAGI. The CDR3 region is CASRRLAGGNEQFF. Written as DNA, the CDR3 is TGTGCCAGCCGACGGCTAGCGGGAGGGAATGAGCAGTTCTTC.

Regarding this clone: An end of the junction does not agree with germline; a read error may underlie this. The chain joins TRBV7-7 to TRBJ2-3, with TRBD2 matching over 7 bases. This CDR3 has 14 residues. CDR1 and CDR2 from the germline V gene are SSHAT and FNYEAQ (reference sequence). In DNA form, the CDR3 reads TGTGCTAGCAGCCTAAGCGGGGTCACAGATACGCAGTATTTT. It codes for CASSLSGVTDTQYF.

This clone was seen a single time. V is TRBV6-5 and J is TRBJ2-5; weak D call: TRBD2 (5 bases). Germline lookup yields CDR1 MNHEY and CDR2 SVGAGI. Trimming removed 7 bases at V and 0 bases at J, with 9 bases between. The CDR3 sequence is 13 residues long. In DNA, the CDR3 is TGTGCCAGCAAACCGGGGTACCAAGAGACCCAGTACTTC. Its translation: CASKPGYQETQYF.

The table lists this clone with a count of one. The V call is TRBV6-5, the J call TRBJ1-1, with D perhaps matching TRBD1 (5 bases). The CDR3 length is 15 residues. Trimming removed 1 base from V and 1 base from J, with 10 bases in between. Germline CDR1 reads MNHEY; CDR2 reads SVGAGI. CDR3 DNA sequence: TGTGCCAGCAGTTACTACCTCGGACAGAACACTGAAGCTTTCTTT. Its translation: CASSYYLGQNTEAFF.

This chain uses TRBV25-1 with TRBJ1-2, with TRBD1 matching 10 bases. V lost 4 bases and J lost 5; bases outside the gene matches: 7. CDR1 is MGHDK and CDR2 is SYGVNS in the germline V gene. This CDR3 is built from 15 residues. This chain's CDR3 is CASSAGTGDEYGYTF. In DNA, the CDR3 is TGTGCCAGCAGTGCCGGGACAGGGGATGAGTATGGCTACACCTTC.

CDR3: CASSASGDSGETQYF. The CDR3 nucleotides read TGTGCCAGCAGTGCTAGCGGTGATTCTGGGGAGACCCAGTACTTC. The rearrangement links TRBV2 to TRBJ2-5; TRBD2 aligns across 7 bases. With V trimmed by 4 bases and J by 5 bases, 10 bases remained unmatched. The length of the CDR3 is 15 residues. Germline CDR1 is SNHLY and CDR2 is FYNNEI.

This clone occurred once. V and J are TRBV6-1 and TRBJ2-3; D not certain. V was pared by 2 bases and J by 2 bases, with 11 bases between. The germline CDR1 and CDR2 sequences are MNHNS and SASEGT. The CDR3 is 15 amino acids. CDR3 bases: TGTGCCAGCAGTGAAAAGAGCAAATACACAGATACGCAGTATTTT. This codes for CASSEKSKYTDTQYF.

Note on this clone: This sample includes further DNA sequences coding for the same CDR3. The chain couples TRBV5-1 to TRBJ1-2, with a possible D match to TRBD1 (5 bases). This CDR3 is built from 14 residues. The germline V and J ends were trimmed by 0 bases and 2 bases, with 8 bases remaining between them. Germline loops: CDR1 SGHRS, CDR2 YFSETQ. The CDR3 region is CASSLGDSNYGYTF. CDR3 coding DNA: TGCGCCAGCAGCTTGGGTGACAGCAACTATGGCTACACCTTC.

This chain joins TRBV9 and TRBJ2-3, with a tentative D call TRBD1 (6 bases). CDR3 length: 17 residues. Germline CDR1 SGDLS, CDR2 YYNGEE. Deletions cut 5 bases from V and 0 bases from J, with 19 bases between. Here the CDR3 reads CASSISSPGHSTDTQYF. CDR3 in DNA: TGTGCCAGCAGTATATCATCTCCGGGACATAGCACAGATACGCAGTATTTT.

The CDR3 protein is CASSIELGQDSNQPQHF. The CDR3 DNA sequence: TGTGCCAGTAGTATAGAGCTCGGACAGGACAGCAATCAGCCCCAGCATTTT. This sequence joins TRBV19 and TRBJ1-5, with TRBD1 identical over 7 bases. This CDR3 comprises 17 residues. Germline CDR1 LNHDA, CDR2 SQIVND (reference sequence). J gave up 1 base and V 0 bases, and 6 bases lay outside the gene matches.

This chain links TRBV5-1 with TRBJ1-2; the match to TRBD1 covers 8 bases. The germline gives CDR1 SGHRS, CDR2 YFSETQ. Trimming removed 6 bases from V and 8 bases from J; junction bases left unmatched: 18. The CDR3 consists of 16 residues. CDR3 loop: CASTFGTTGDASGYTF. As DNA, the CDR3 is TGCGCCAGCACCTTCGGAACGACAGGGGATGCCTCCGGCTACACCTTC.

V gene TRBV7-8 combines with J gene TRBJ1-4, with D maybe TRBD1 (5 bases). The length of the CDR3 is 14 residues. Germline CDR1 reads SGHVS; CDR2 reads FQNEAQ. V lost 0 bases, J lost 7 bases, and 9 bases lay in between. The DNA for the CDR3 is TGTGCCAGCAGCTTAGCGGGGGAGGGTGAAAAACTGTTTTTT. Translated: CASSLAGEGEKLFF. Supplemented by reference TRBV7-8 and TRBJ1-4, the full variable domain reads GAGVSQSPRYKVAKRGQDVALRCDPISGHVSLFWYQQALGQGPEFLTYFQNEAQLDKSGLPSDRFFAERPEGSVSTLKIQRTQQEDSAVYLCASSLAGEGEKLFFGSGTQLSVL.

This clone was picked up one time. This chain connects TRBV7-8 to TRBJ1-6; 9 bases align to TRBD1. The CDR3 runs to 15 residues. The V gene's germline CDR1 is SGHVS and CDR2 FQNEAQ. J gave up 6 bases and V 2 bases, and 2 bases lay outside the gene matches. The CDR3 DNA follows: TGTGCCAGCAGCTTACGGACAGGGGTTAATTCACCCCTCCACTTT. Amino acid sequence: CASSLRTGVNSPLHF.

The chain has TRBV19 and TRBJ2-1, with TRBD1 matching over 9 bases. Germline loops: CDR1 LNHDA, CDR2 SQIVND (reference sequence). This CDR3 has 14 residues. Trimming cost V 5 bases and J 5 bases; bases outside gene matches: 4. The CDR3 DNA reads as TGTGCCAGTAGTGACAGGGGGGACCACAATGAGCAGTTCTTC. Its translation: CASSDRGDHNEQFF.

The chain's CDR3 is CASYRESTEAFF. The CDR3 DNA follows: TGTGCCAGTTACAGGGAGAGCACTGAAGCTTTCTTT. The chain carries TRBV28 and TRBJ1-1, with D tentatively TRBD1 (6 bases). The CDR3 totals 12 residues. Germline V gene lookup returns CDR1 MDHEN and CDR2 SYDVKM. Trimming took off 9 bases at V and 4 bases at J, with 12 bases between the two ends. Filled out from reference TRBV28 and TRBJ1-1, the complete variable domain reads DVKVTQSSRYLVKRTGEKVFLECVQDMDHENMFWYRQDPGLGLRLIYFSYDVKMKEKGDIPEGYSVSREKKERFSLILESASTNQTSMYLCASYRESTEAFFGQGTRLTVV.

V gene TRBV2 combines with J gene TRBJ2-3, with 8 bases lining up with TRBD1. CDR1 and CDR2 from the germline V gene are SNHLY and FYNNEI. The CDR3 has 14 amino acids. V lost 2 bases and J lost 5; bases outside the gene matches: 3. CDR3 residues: CASSEQGAEDTQYF. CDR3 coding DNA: TGTGCCAGCAGTGAACAGGGGGCGGAAGATACGCAGTATTTT.

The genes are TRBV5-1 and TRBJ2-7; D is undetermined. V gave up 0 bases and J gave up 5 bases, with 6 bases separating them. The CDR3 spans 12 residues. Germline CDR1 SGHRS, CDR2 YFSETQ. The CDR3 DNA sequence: TGCGCCAGCAGCTTGGCCGTAGACGAGCAGTACTTC. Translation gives CASSLAVDEQYF.

The chain's CDR3 is CASTQRGNPYEQYF. In DNA, the CDR3 is TGTGCCAGCACCCAGCGAGGCAATCCCTACGAGCAGTACTTC. The genes are TRBV11-2 and TRBJ2-7; D is unresolved. Per the germline V gene, CDR1 is SGHAT and CDR2 is FQNNGV. This CDR3 has 14 residues. V dropped 7 bases and J dropped 2 bases, with 15 bases sitting between them.